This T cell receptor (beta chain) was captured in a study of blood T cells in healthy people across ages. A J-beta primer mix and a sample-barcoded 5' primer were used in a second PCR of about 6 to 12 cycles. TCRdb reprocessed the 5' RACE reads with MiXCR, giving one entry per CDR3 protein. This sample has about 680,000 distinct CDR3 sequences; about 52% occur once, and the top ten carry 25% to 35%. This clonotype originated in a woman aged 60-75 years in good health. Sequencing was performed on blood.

CDR3 sequence (DNA): TGTGCCAGCAGCCGCAGGGCTATGGGATTTTACACTGAAGCTTTCTTT. It encodes CASSRRAMGFYTEAFF. J is TRBJ1-1 and V is TRBV3-1; maybe TRBD1 (5 bases). CDR3 length equals 16 residues. Germline CDR1 LGHDT, CDR2 YNNKEL (reference sequence). The ends were cut back, 4 bases at V and 3 bases at J, with 18 bases in the middle.